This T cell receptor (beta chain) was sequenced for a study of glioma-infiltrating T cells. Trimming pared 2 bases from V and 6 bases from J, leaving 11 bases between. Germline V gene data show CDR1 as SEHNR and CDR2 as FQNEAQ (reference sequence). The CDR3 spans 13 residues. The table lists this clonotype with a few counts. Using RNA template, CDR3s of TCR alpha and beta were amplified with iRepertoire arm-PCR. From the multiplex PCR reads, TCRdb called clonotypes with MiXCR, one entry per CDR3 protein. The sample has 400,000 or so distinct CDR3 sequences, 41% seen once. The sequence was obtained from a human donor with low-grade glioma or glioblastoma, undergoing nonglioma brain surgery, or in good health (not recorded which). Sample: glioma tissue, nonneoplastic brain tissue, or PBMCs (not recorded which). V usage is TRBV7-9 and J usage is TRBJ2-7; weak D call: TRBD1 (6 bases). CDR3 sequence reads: CASSLQGLGEQYF. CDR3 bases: TGTGCCAGCAGCTTACAGGGGTTAGGCGAGCAGTACTTC.